One and the same sample provided the 31 T cell receptor beta chains below, sequenced in a study of shared clonotypes between healthy human individuals. Assay: immunoSEQ multiplex PCR; the TCRdb copy retains only in-frame clones and omits some. This table holds roughly 2 million clones, approximately 95% found once. Naive CD8 cells comprised CD45RO-negative, CCR7-positively selected cells, excluding terminally differentiated effector memory CD45RA+ cells. Specimen: naive CD8+ T cells sorted from blood. The receptors stem from a man between 18 and 35 years old in good health.

V usage is TRBV2 and J usage is TRBJ2-1; the D is unclear. The CDR3 runs to 13 residues. Germline V lookup: CDR1 SNHLY, CDR2 FYNNEI. Trimming removed 10 bases from V and 5 bases from J, with 15 bases in between. CDR3 bases: TGTGCCACATTTTCATCGAGCCACAATGAGCAGTTCTTC. Amino acid sequence: CATFSSSHNEQFF.

The CDR3 DNA reads as TGTGCCAGCAGCGGGGGGACAGGGTCGAGTGAAAAACTGTTTTTT. Its translation: CASSGGTGSSEKLFF. The chain employs TRBV5-4 and TRBJ1-4; 9 positions match TRBD1. The germline gives CDR1 SGHNT, CDR2 YYREEE (reference sequence). The CDR3 has 15 residues. Trimming cost V 4 bases and J 7 bases; bases outside gene matches: 8.

This clone was counted a few times. The chain uses TRBV29-1 and TRBJ1-1, with D unresolved. Trimming shortened V by 3 bases and J by 5 bases, and 7 bases separated the two germline ends. Germline CDR1 and CDR2: SQVTM and ANQGSEA. The CDR3 is 11 amino acids. CDR3 amino acids: CSVDLVTEAFF. Written as DNA, the CDR3 is TGCAGCGTTGACTTGGTTACTGAAGCTTTCTTT.

As concerns this clone: Other DNA sequences in this sample translate to the same CDR3. V is TRBV6-5 and J is TRBJ1-4, with a possible D match to TRBD1 (5 bases). Trimming took 0 bases from V and 1 from J, leaving 9 bases between them. Germline V gene lookup returns CDR1 MNHEY and CDR2 SVGAGI. The CDR3 length is 16 residues. CDR3: CASSYSVGETNEKLFF. CDR3 bases: TGTGCCAGCAGTTACTCCGTGGGGGAAACTAATGAAAAACTGTTTTTT.

J is TRBJ1-2 and V is TRBV7-9; D is ambiguous. V was shortened by 5 bases and J by 4 bases, with 17 bases between the two germline ends. Germline CDR1 and CDR2: SEHNR and FQNEAQ (reference sequence). The CDR3 is made up of 15 amino acids. In DNA, the CDR3 is TGTGCCAGCAGCCCACCGGCCCCGAGCGGCTATGGCTACACCTTC. This encodes CASSPPAPSGYGYTF.

The V call is TRBV5-4, the J call TRBJ2-2; 7 nucleotides align to TRBD2. Germline CDR1 reads SGHNT; CDR2 reads YYREEE (reference sequence). Unmatched junction bases numbered 10, after V lost 6 bases and J lost 2 bases. The CDR3 has 16 residues. CDR3 region: CASTTQAGLNTGELFF. In DNA, the CDR3 is TGTGCCAGCACCACCCAAGCGGGACTAAACACCGGGGAGCTGTTTTTT.

J is TRBJ2-7 and V is TRBV5-5, with D perhaps matching TRBD1 (5 bases). Germline CDR1 SGHKS, CDR2 YYEKEE (reference sequence). The CDR3 has 16 amino acids. V was trimmed by 4 bases and J by 2 bases, leaving 19 bases between them. CDR3 nucleotides: TGTGCCAGCAGCCACCTAAACAGGCAGGCCCCCTACGAGCAGTACTTC. Its translation: CASSHLNRQAPYEQYF.

This chain links TRBV30 with TRBJ2-1, with unresolved D. Trimming took off 3 bases at V and 8 bases at J, with 20 bases between the two ends. Germline V gene sequence: CDR1 GTSNPN, CDR2 SVGIG (reference sequence). The CDR3 covers 15 residues. CDR3 nucleotides: TGTGCCTGGAGCCCGGTAGCCGTCGGTACGGATGAGCAGTTCTTC. Protein product: CAWSPVAVGTDEQFF.

The chain links TRBV10-3 to TRBJ1-2; D gene ambiguous. The CDR3 is 15 amino acids. The ends were cut back, 2 bases at V and 2 bases at J, with 12 bases in the middle. Per germline, CDR1 ENHRY and CDR2 SYGVKD. CDR3 nucleotides: TGTGCCATCAGTGAGGGGCCAGAGACCAACTATGGCTACACCTTC. This encodes CAISEGPETNYGYTF.

This clone was observed a single time. This chain connects TRBV9 to TRBJ1-2, with 8 bases matching TRBD1. V lost 0 bases to trimming and J lost 4 bases; unmatched junction nucleotides: 5. The CDR3 has 15 residues. Germline assignment: CDR1 SGDLS and CDR2 YYNGEE. CDR3 amino acids: CASSVGPGGVYGYTF. CDR3 nucleotide sequence: TGTGCCAGCAGCGTAGGGCCAGGGGGCGTCTATGGCTACACCTTC.

The chain carries TRBV19 and TRBJ1-1, with 8 nucleotides matching TRBD1. Germline values: CDR1 LNHDA, CDR2 SQIVND (reference sequence). J lost 1 base, V lost 5 bases, and 9 bases had no gene match. The CDR3 runs to 16 residues. The CDR3 protein is CASSSDREYENTEAFF. The CDR3 coding sequence is TGTGCCAGTAGTTCGGACAGGGAGTACGAGAACACTGAAGCTTTCTTT.

The chain carries TRBV6-6 and TRBJ2-3, with D perhaps matching TRBD2 (6 bases). This CDR3 is built from 16 residues. Germline CDR1 MNHNY, CDR2 SVGAGI (reference sequence). V lost 4 bases and J lost 0, with 14 bases in between. In nucleotides, the CDR3 is TGTGCCAGCAGTTCCGCGCCGGGACTGAGCACAGATACGCAGTATTTT. It encodes CASSSAPGLSTDTQYF.

DNA of the CDR3: TGTGCCAGCAGCCTCGCCGGGACAAGGCTTTTTTCCTACACCTTC. Translation gives CASSLAGTRLFSYTF. The rearrangement links TRBV6-5 to TRBJ1-2; a possible D gene is TRBD1 (6 bases). From germline, CDR1 is MNHEY and CDR2 SVGAGI. With 6 bases removed from V and 10 bases from J, the gap between germline ends came to 24 bases. The CDR3 is 15 amino acids.

The chain recombines TRBV10-3 with TRBJ2-7; D is possibly TRBD1 (6 bases). The CDR3 is made up of 13 amino acids. Per germline, CDR1 ENHRY and CDR2 SYGVKD. Trimming left V 0 bases short and J 9 bases short, with 12 bases between. CDR3 sequence (DNA): TGTGCCATCAGTGAGTCGACAGGTCCCCCGCAGTACTTC. Translation: CAISESTGPPQYF.

This chain uses TRBV19 with TRBJ2-2, with a tentative D call TRBD2 (6 bases). Germline CDR1 and CDR2: LNHDA and SQIVND (reference sequence). This CDR3 spans 15 amino acids. The ends were cut back, 1 base at V and 6 bases at J, with 12 bases in the middle. The DNA of the CDR3 is TGTGCCAGTAGTATAGTGACGGGCGGGGCCGGGGAGCTGTTTTTT. Its translation is CASSIVTGGAGELFF.

The J gene is TRBJ2-2, the V gene TRBV28; TRBD2 aligns across 8 bases. The trim removed 3 bases at V and 3 bases at J, leaving 3 bases unmatched. CDR3 length: 15 residues. Germline V gene sequence: CDR1 MDHEN, CDR2 SYDVKM. The CDR3 region is CASSLGLVYTGELFF. The DNA for the CDR3 is TGTGCCAGCAGTTTGGGACTAGTCTACACCGGGGAGCTGTTTTTT.

The V gene is TRBV6-5, the J gene TRBJ2-7; no clear D gene. V gave up 4 bases and J gave up 2 bases, with 12 bases separating them. CDR1 MNHEY and CDR2 SVGAGI come from the germline V gene. The length of the CDR3 is 14 residues. Here the CDR3 reads CASSFIDGPYEQYF. CDR3 nucleotides: TGTGCCAGCAGTTTTATCGACGGCCCCTACGAGCAGTACTTC.

The rearrangement links TRBV2 to TRBJ2-7; TRBD1 might be the D (6 bases). Trimming stripped 6 bases from V and 3 bases from J, with 18 bases between. The CDR3 consists of 15 residues. Germline loops: CDR1 SNHLY, CDR2 FYNNEI. Written as DNA, the CDR3 is TGTGCCAGCAGCTCGGTGGACAGTCTAGACTACGAGCAGTACTTC. Amino acid sequence: CASSSVDSLDYEQYF.

The V gene is TRBV30, the J gene TRBJ2-7; 8 bases match TRBD1. This CDR3 is 11 amino acids long. The germline V gene encodes CDR1 GTSNPN and CDR2 SVGIG (reference sequence). V dropped 7 bases and J dropped 4; count of bases not matched to a gene: 3. The CDR3 spells CAYTGGYEQYF. The CDR3 nucleotides are TGTGCCTACACAGGGGGGTACGAGCAGTACTTC. Full variable domain (outside the CDR3, taken from reference TRBV30 and TRBJ2-7): SQTIHQWPATLVQPVGSPLSLECTVEGTSNPNLYWYRQAAGRGLQLLFYSVGIGQISSEVPQNLSASRPQDRQFILSSKKLLLSDSGFYLCAYTGGYEQYFGPGTRLTVT.

The chain employs TRBV4-1 and TRBJ1-5; a possible D gene is TRBD1 (5 bases). This CDR3 region has 16 residues. The germline gives CDR1 MGHRA, CDR2 YSYEKL. V was shortened by 4 bases and J by 1 base, with 14 bases between the two germline ends. CDR3 region: CASSPRNGASNQPQHF. The CDR3 DNA reads as TGCGCCAGCAGCCCCCGTAACGGGGCGAGCAATCAGCCCCAGCATTTT.

The CDR3 reads CASSQGRSNSPLHF. The CDR3 nucleotides are TGTGCCAGCAGTCAGGGTCGGTCTAATTCACCCCTCCACTTT. The chain recombines TRBV27 with TRBJ1-6; D may be TRBD1 (5 bases). The CDR3 length is 14 residues. Trimming took 5 bases from V and 6 from J, leaving 11 bases between them. The germline V gene has CDR1 MNHEY and CDR2 SMNVEV (reference sequence).

With regard to this clone: This CDR3 is also generated by other DNA sequences in the sample. The chain uses TRBV9 and TRBJ2-3; no reliable D call. CDR1 SGDLS and CDR2 YYNGEE come from the germline V gene. V lost 3 bases, J lost 2 bases, and 4 bases lay in between. The CDR3 loop spans 12 amino acids. The CDR3 sequence is CASSGITDTQYF. CDR3 coding DNA: TGTGCCAGCAGCGGGATCACAGATACGCAGTATTTT. Based on the CDR3 plus reference TRBV9 and TRBJ2-3, the full variable domain is DSGVTQTPKHLITATGQRVTLRCSPRSGDLSVYWYQQSLDQGLQFLIQYYNGEERAKGNILERFSAQQFPDLHSELNLSSLELGDSALYFCASSGITDTQYFGPGTRLTVL.

The rearrangement uses TRBV28 and TRBJ2-1; TRBD2 matches at 9 bases. Germline V gene sequence: CDR1 MDHEN, CDR2 SYDVKM. V was clipped by 7 bases and J by 1 base; unmatched bases: 5. The CDR3 is 15 residues long. CDR3 DNA: TGTGCCAGCAATCCGACTAGCGGTTCCTACAATGAGCAGTTCTTC. Protein: CASNPTSGSYNEQFF.

The rearrangement links TRBV6-1 to TRBJ1-1, with D possibly TRBD1 on 6 matching bases. Germline CDR1 is MNHNS and CDR2 is SASEGT. The V end was cut by 8 bases, the J end by 4 bases, with 14 bases between. The CDR3 spans 13 residues. CDR3: CASVDRGGTEAFF. The CDR3 nucleotides read TGTGCCAGCGTCGACAGAGGGGGCACTGAAGCTTTCTTT.

This chain joins TRBV6-1 and TRBJ1-5, with D unresolved. The CDR3 has 15 residues. Trimming shortened V by 5 bases and J by 4 bases, and 15 bases separated the two germline ends. Germline CDR1 reads MNHNS; CDR2 reads SASEGT. The CDR3 DNA reads TGTGCCAGCAGTCCGGCAGTCTCGGGGAATCAGCCCCAGCATTTT. Its protein product is CASSPAVSGNQPQHF.

The rearrangement links TRBV6-5 to TRBJ2-7; tentatively, D is TRBD2 (6 bases). Germline V gene sequence: CDR1 MNHEY, CDR2 SVGAGI. V gave up 7 bases and J gave up 6 bases, with 19 bases separating them. There are 14 residues in the CDR3. This CDR3 reads CASNDRGLAGEQYF. For the CDR3, the DNA is TGTGCCAGCAACGACCGGGGACTCGCGGGCGAGCAGTACTTC.

V gene TRBV9 combines with J gene TRBJ2-1; 15 bases are shared with TRBD2. V was clipped by 3 bases and J by 4 bases; unmatched bases: 5. The CDR3 is 17 amino acids. The germline gives CDR1 SGDLS, CDR2 YYNGEE. DNA of the CDR3: TGTGCCAGCAGCGACGGACTAGCGGGGGGGCCTTACAATGAGCAGTTCTTC. Protein sequence: CASSDGLAGGPYNEQFF.

This clone was found once. The chain joins TRBV6-5 to TRBJ1-4; the match to TRBD1 covers 10 bases. CDR3 length: 15 amino acids. The junction had 5 bases not matched to a gene; V was cut back by 2 bases and J by 8 bases. Germline lookup yields CDR1 MNHEY and CDR2 SVGAGI. CDR3 coding DNA: TGTGCCAGCAGTTACGGGGACAGGGGAGAGGAAAAACTGTTTTTT. This gives the protein CASSYGDRGEEKLFF.

The J gene is TRBJ2-3, the V gene TRBV11-2; D is unclear. Trimming shortened V by 1 base and J by 5 bases, and 7 bases separated the two germline ends. This CDR3 spans 13 amino acids. Germline CDR1 is SGHAT and CDR2 is FQNNGV. CDR3 coding DNA: TGTGCCAGCAGCTTAGTGACCAGAGATACGCAGTATTTT. This codes for CASSLVTRDTQYF.

The chain has TRBV7-2 and TRBJ2-7, with 14 bases identical to TRBD2. The CDR3 runs to 17 residues. V shed 0 bases and J 3 bases; nucleotides not matched to a gene: 4. Germline V CDR1 and CDR2: SGHTA, FQGNSA. As DNA, the CDR3 is TGTGCCAGCAGCTTAGCCCTGGGACTAGCGGGGGTCTACGAGCAGTACTTC. Protein sequence: CASSLALGLAGVYEQYF.

V usage is TRBV5-1 and J usage is TRBJ1-1, with D perhaps TRBD1 (5 bases). Per germline, CDR1 SGHRS and CDR2 YFSETQ. With 0 bases removed from V and 6 bases from J, the gap between germline ends came to 15 bases. This CDR3 spans 15 amino acids. The CDR3, as DNA: TGCGCCAGCAGCTTGGGCGCGGCAGGGTCTTCTGAAGCTTTCTTT. Amino acid sequence: CASSLGAAGSSEAFF. The complete variable domain, with remaining parts taken from reference TRBV5-1 and TRBJ1-1, reads KAGVTQTPRYLIKTRGQQVTLSCSPISGHRSVSWYQQTPGQGLQFLFEYFSETQRNKGNFPGRFSGRQFSNSRSEMNVSTLELGDSALYLCASSLGAAGSSEAFFGQGTRLTVV.